This T cell receptor beta chain appears in the sequencing data of a study of T cell responses to AZD1222 COVID-19 vaccine. TCRdb's copy holds only in-frame clones and misses some; the assay was immunoSEQ multiplex PCR. The sample contains 130,000 to 150,000 clones, over 75% of which appear only once. For this clone: Its target is unknown.

Whole-study results and caveats: Nearly half of spike-specific TCRs reportedly target unmutated variant regions.

This TCR came from an adult in good health. Sequences were derived from peripheral blood, sampled on day 0 of AZD1222 vaccination.

The DNA for the CDR3 is TGTGCCTGGAGTGTCCTGGGCTCCTACGAGCAGTACTTC. Translation gives CAWSVLGSYEQYF. The chain joins TRBV30 to TRBJ2-7; no clear D. Germline lookup yields CDR1 GTSNPN and CDR2 SVGIG (reference sequence). V lost 0 bases and J 0 bases, leaving 6 bases between the germline ends. This CDR3 comprises 13 residues. Full variable domain (rest looked up from reference TRBV30 and TRBJ2-7): SQTIHQWPATLVQPVGSPLSLECTVEGTSNPNLYWYRQAAGRGLQLLFYSVGIGQISSEVPQNLSASRPQDRQFILSSKKLLLSDSGFYLCAWSVLGSYEQYFGPGTRLTVT.